This TCR beta chain was found in a study of blood T cell repertoires in COVID-19. Study context: T cells, B-cell-depleted T cells, or PBMCs supplied cDNA or gDNA.

The CDR3 consists of 15 residues. The germline V gene has CDR1 SEHNR and CDR2 FQNEAQ (reference sequence). Between the trimmed V and J ends, which lost 3 bases and 0 bases, there was a span of 9 bases. This clone appeared a single time. The authors' processing: Scientists estimated how many nucleated cells there were by amplifying reference gene primers. Assay: immunoSEQ multiplex PCR; the TCRdb copy retains only in-frame clones and omits some. The V and J calls and clone size come from that table; D and trimming were worked out from the DNA. The profile covers about 100,000 clones, with roughly nine tenths appearing a single time and approximately 5.1% taken by the ten largest.

The chain uses TRBV7-9 and TRBJ1-3; D is ambiguous. The sequence came from a human donor in a cohort sampled during active COVID-19. Material for sequencing was peripheral blood. For the CDR3, the DNA is TGTGCCAGCAGCTTGGGCACCGGCTCTGGAAACACCATATATTTT. Translating gives CASSLGTGSGNTIYF.